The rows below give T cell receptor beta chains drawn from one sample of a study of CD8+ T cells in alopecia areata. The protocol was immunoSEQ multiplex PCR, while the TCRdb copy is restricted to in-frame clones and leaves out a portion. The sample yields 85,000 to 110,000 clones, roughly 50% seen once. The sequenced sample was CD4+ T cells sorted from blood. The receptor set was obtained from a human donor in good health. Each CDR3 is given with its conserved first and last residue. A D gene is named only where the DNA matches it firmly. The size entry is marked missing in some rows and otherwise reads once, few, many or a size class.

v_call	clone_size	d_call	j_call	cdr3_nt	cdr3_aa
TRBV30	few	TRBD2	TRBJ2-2	TGTGCCTGGAGACTAGCGGGGGGGCCCCAGGAGCTGTTTTTT	CAWRLAGGPQELFF
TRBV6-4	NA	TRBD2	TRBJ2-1	TGTGCCAGCAGTGAGGCTAGCGGGGGGAACCTATACAATGAGCAGTTCTTC	CASSEASGGNLYNEQFF
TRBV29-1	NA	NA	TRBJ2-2	TGCAGCGTTATCGGGGCCCCCGGGACCGGGCCTCGAAATGCCGGGGAGCTGTTTTTT	CSVIGAPGTGPRNAGELFF
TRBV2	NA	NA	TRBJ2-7	TGTGCCAGCCTATCCGGACCTCGTGGGGAGCAGTACTTC	CASLSGPRGEQYF
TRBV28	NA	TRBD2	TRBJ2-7	TGTGCCAGCAGTTTGACCACTAGCGGGGGGGCCTTTGCCTACGAGCAGTACTTC	CASSLTTSGGAFAYEQYF
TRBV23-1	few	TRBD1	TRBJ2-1	TGCGCCAGCAGCCGGCCTGACAGGGTCCACAATGAGCAGTTCTTC	CASSRPDRVHNEQFF
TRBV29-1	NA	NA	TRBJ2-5	TGCAGCATTGGGGTTCGGGGTCGTCAGGAGACCCAGTACTTC	CSIGVRGRQETQYF
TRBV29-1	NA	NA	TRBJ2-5	TGCAGCGTTGAAACAGTCGGCGTTGGGGAGACCCAGTACTTC	CSVETVGVGETQYF
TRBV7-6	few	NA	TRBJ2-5	TGTGCCAGCAGCTTTCTCCTAGCCGAGACCCAGTACTTC	CASSFLLAETQYF
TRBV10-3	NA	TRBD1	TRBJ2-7	TGTGCCATCAGTCAGGGGGCCGGGAGCTACGAGCAGTACTTC	CAISQGAGSYEQYF
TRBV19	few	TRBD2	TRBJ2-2	TGTGCCAGTAGTATTGAGACTAGCGGGGGTCGGACCGGGGAGCTGTTTTTT	CASSIETSGGRTGELFF
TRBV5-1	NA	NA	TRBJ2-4	TGCGCCAGCAGCTTGGCCAGTGAGGGCCAAAACATTCAGTACTTC	CASSLASEGQNIQYF
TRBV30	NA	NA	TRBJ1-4	TGTGCCTGGAGCTTCGGGAGGAATGAAAAACTGTTTTTT	CAWSFGRNEKLFF
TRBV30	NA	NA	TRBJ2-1	TGTGCCTGGGGAAACAGGGCGAGCTCCTACAATGAGCAGTTCTTC	CAWGNRASSYNEQFF
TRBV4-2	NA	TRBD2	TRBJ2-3	TGTGCCAGCAGTCCACTAGCGGGGGTTGGACCAGATACGCAGTATTTT	CASSPLAGVGPDTQYF
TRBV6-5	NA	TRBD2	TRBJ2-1	TGTGCCAGCAGGAGCGGGGGGGGTCTCAATGAGCAGTTCTTC	CASRSGGGLNEQFF
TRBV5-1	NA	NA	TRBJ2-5	TGCGCCAGCAGCTTAGGTGCGGGGCAACGCGTACAAGAGACCCAGTACTTC	CASSLGAGQRVQETQYF
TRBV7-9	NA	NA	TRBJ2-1	TGTGCCAGCAGCTCCGGGGAGGAGCAGTTCTTC	CASSSGEEQFF
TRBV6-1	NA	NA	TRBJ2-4	TGTGCCAGCAGTGAGGGGTTGAACATTCAGTACTTC	CASSEGLNIQYF
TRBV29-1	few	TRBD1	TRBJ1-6	TGCAGCGTTGCGGGGCAGGGGGCCAATTCACCCCTCCACTTT	CSVAGQGANSPLHF
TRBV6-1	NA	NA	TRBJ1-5	TGTGCCAGCAGTGTCATGGGCGGGGGCCGTAGCAATCAGCCCCAGCATTTT	CASSVMGGGRSNQPQHF
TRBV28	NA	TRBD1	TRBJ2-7	TGTGCCAGCAGATCCCCGGGACAGCTGTTCGAGCAGTACTTC	CASRSPGQLFEQYF
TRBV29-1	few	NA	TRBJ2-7	TGCAGCGTTAGCGGCAGGGTCTCCTACGAGCAGTACTTC	CSVSGRVSYEQYF
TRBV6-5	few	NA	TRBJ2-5	TGTGCCAGCAGTTACCAACAGGGTGTGGAGACCCAGTACTTC	CASSYQQGVETQYF
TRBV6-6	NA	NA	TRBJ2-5	TGTGCCAGCGTTTGGGACGGTCAAGAGACCCAGTACTTC	CASVWDGQETQYF
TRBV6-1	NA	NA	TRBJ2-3	TGTGCCAGCAGTTCAGCTGGGGGCACAGATACGCAGTATTTT	CASSSAGGTDTQYF
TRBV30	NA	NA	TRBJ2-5	TGTGCCTGGAGTCATTCACTTGCAGAGACCCAGTACTTC	CAWSHSLAETQYF
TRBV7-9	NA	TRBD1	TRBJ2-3	TGTGCCAGCAGCCCTTACAGGGGCGGCACAGATACGCAGTATTTT	CASSPYRGGTDTQYF
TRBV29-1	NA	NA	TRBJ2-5	TGCAGCGTTGATGGGGCCCAAGAGACCCAGTACTTC	CSVDGAQETQYF
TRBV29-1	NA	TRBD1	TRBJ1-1	TGCAGCGACGGACAGGGCGGCACTGAAGCTTTCTTT	CSDGQGGTEAFF
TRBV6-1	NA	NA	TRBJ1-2	TGTGCCAGCAGTGAAGCGGACAGCTATGGCTACACCTTC	CASSEADSYGYTF
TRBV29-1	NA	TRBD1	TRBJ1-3	TGCAGCGTTGGGGACAGGAGCTCTGGAAACACCATATATTTT	CSVGDRSSGNTIYF
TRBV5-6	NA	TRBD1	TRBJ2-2	TGTGCCAGCAGCCTGTCCGGGACAGGGGGCTGGTACACCGGGGAGCTGTTTTTT	CASSLSGTGGWYTGELFF
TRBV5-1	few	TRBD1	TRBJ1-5	TGCGCCAGCAGCTTCCCGGGACAGGGGGTCCGTTATAGCAATCAGCCCCAGCATTTT	CASSFPGQGVRYSNQPQHF
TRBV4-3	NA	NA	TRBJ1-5	TGCGCCAGCAGCCAACGAGGAGATCAGCCCCAGCATTTT	CASSQRGDQPQHF
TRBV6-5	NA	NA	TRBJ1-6	TGTGCCAGCGGCAGGGGAAATTCACCCCTCCACTTT	CASGRGNSPLHF
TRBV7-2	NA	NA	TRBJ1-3	TGTGCCAGCAGCCTTAACCGGGGGACGGGAAACACCATATATTTT	CASSLNRGTGNTIYF
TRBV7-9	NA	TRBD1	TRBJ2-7	TGTGCCAGCAGCCCGGTGGACAGGGACACGGAGCAGTACTTC	CASSPVDRDTEQYF
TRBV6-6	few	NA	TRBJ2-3	TGTGCCAGCAGTTCCCGACTAGACGCAGATACGCAGTATTTT	CASSSRLDADTQYF
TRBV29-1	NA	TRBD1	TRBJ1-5	TGCAGCGTTGATACAGGGGTCGGACAGCCCCAGCATTTT	CSVDTGVGQPQHF
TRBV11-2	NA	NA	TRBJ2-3	TGTGCCAGCAGCTTAGGACTCGGAGATACGCAGTATTTT	CASSLGLGDTQYF
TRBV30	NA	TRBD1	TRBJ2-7	TGTGCCTGGACCCCCGGGACAGCGAACGAGCAGTACTTC	CAWTPGTANEQYF
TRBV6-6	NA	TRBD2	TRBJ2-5	TGTGCCAGCAGTGAGCGGGGGGGCGCATCAGAGACCCAGTACTTC	CASSERGGASETQYF
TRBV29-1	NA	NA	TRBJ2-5	TGCAGCGTCTTGTATGGGGGAGGCGGAGAGACCCAGTACTTC	CSVLYGGGGETQYF
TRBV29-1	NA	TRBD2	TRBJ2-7	TGCAGCGTTGCGGGACTAGCCGCCTACGAGCAGTACTTC	CSVAGLAAYEQYF
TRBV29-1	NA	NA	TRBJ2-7	TGCAGCGTGGTCCGCGGGACAGACGAGCAGTACTTC	CSVVRGTDEQYF
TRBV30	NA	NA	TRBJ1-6	TGTGCCTGGATGAAGTTTTCAGGGCACAATTCACCCCTCCACTTT	CAWMKFSGHNSPLHF
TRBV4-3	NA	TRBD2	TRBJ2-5	TGCGCCAGCAGCCTCAGGACTAGCAGTGAGACCCAGTACTTC	CASSLRTSSETQYF
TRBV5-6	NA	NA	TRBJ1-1	TGTGCCAGCAGCTTGCTCGCTACAGGCCTGGCCAACACTGAAGCTTTCTTT	CASSLLATGLANTEAFF
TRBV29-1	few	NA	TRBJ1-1	TGCAGCGTTGACATAACAGGGCTGAACACTGAAGCTTTCTTT	CSVDITGLNTEAFF
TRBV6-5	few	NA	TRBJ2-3	TGTGCCAGCAGTGGCTTGGCCCAAAGCGCAGATACGCAGTATTTT	CASSGLAQSADTQYF
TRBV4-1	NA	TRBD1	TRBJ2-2	TGCGCCAGCAGCCAAGGCAGGGGGTGGACCGGGGAGCTGTTTTTT	CASSQGRGWTGELFF
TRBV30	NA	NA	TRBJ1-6	TGTGCCTGGAGTGTGCAAGGGCGTGAGGCCCTCCACTTT	CAWSVQGREALHF